This entry lists 5 T cell receptor beta chains sequenced from one sample in a study of blood T cell repertoires in COVID-19. Generated by immunoSEQ multiplex PCR, the TCRdb table keeps only in-frame clones and is missing some. The table has approximately 180,000 clones, 75% to 85% seen once. The sequencing input was PBMCs or T cells enriched from blood (not recorded which). These receptors were obtained from a man aged 45-60 years who had recovered from COVID-19.

As DNA, the CDR3 is TGCGCCAGCAGAATACTAGCGGGGGAAACCTACGAGCAGTACTTC. This codes for CASRILAGETYEQYF. The chain joins TRBV10-2 to TRBJ2-7, with 11 bases matching TRBD2. J was trimmed by 2 bases and V by 6 bases; bases with no gene match: 6. Germline V gene lookup returns CDR1 WSHSY and CDR2 SAAADI. The CDR3 loop spans 15 amino acids.

This clone was seen only a few times. This rearrangement joins TRBV9 to TRBJ1-6; D is perhaps TRBD1 (6 bases). The CDR3 consists of 14 residues. In germline, CDR1 is SGDLS, CDR2 YYNGEE. V lost 2 bases to trimming and J lost 5 bases, with 8 bases between them. As DNA, the CDR3 is TGTGCCAGCAGCGTCACAGGGAATAATTCACCCCTCCACTTT. This translates into CASSVTGNNSPLHF.

The chain couples TRBV28 to TRBJ1-2; TRBD1 is a possible D gene (6 bases). Germline CDR1 reads MDHEN; CDR2 reads SYDVKM. CDR3 length equals 18 residues. V lost 5 bases, J lost 0 bases, and 22 bases lay in between. The CDR3 region is CASSLNYGNRATNYGYTF. As DNA, the CDR3 is TGTGCCAGCAGTCTAAATTACGGAAACAGGGCTACTAACTATGGCTACACCTTC.

The rearrangement links TRBV6-5 to TRBJ1-2; the match to TRBD1 covers 9 bases. J lost 8 bases, V lost 6 bases, and 13 bases had no gene match. CDR3 length equals 15 residues. Looked up from germline, CDR1 is MNHEY and CDR2 is SVGAGI. The CDR3 loop is CASSAGSTGGEGYTF. The CDR3, as DNA: TGTGCCAGCAGCGCGGGATCTACAGGGGGCGAGGGCTACACCTTC.

This clone was picked up one time. The V gene is TRBV2, the J gene TRBJ2-3; D uncertain. The CDR3 has 14 residues. CDR1 SNHLY and CDR2 FYNNEI come from the germline V gene. V was clipped by 7 bases and J by 2 bases, with 13 bases between them. The CDR3 DNA sequence: TGTGCCAGCAAATCTGCACAGAACACAGATACGCAGTATTTT. Translated, it gives CASKSAQNTDTQYF. The complete variable domain, with remaining parts taken from reference TRBV2 and TRBJ2-3, reads EPEVTQTPSHQVTQMGQEVILRCVPISNHLYFYWYRQILGQKVEFLVSFYNNEISEKSEIFDDQFSVERPDGSNFTLKIRSTKLEDSAMYFCASKSAQNTDTQYFGPGTRLTVL.